This is a list of T cell receptor beta chains from one sample in a study of blood T cells in healthy people across ages. TCRdb re-analysed the 5' RACE reads in MiXCR, keeping a single row per CDR3 protein. The table lists 780,000 or so distinct CDR3 sequences, approximately 60% of them singletons. Sequencing was done on a sample of blood. These receptors originate from a man aged 40-49 years in good health. The CDR3 runs from the conserved cysteine through the conserved F or W. The order of the fields is clone size, D gene, V gene, J gene, CDR3 DNA, CDR3 protein. D genes are given only for firm matches. Expanded clones are given a class, and other clones once, few, many or no size at all.

.	.	TRBV6-1	TRBJ2-3	TGTGCCAGCAGAGGAGGAGATACGCAGTATTTT	CASRGGDTQYF
.	.	TRBV3-1	TRBJ2-5	TGTGCCAGCAGCCAAGATACAGGGACCCAGTACTTC	CASSQDTGTQYF
few	.	TRBV20-1	TRBJ1-5	TGCAGTGCTAGCAGGGTGGATCAGCCCCAGCATTTT	CSASRVDQPQHF
.	TRBD2	TRBV10-3	TRBJ2-7	TGTGCCATCATTTACATGACTAGCGGGGGTCAAAGCTCCTACAATGAGCAGTACTTC	CAIIYMTSGGQSSYNEQYF
.	.	TRBV29-1	TRBJ1-2	TGCAGCGTCGGGGGGCAGACTAGCGGCTACACCTTC	CSVGGQTSGYTF
few	TRBD2	TRBV12-3/TRBV12-4	TRBJ2-1	TGTGCCAGCACCGATCCGGGACTAGCAATGTACAATGAGCAGTTCTTC	CASTDPGLAMYNEQFF
.	TRBD1	TRBV5-1	TRBJ1-1	TGCGCCAGCAGCCGACCCGGGTGGCAGGGGGCCGGTAGCACTGAAGCTTTCTTT	CASSRPGWQGAGSTEAFF
few	.	TRBV16	TRBJ2-7	TGTGCCAGCAGCCAAATGAGGGTGTACGAGCAGTACTTC	CASSQMRVYEQYF
few	TRBD2	TRBV7-2	TRBJ2-5	TGTGCCAGCAGCTTATGGTTTAGGGGAGGGGAGACCCAGTACTTC	CASSLWFRGGETQYF
.	.	TRBV28	TRBJ1-2	TGTGCCAGCAGTTTATCAGGGTTTGACTATGGCTACACCTTC	CASSLSGFDYGYTF
few	TRBD1	TRBV6-1	TRBJ2-4	TGTGCCACTGGACAGGTGGATATGGACATTCAGTACTTC	CATGQVDMDIQYF
.	.	TRBV14	TRBJ1-2	TGTGCCAGCAGCCAAGAAAGGGTTGGCGGCTACACCTTC	CASSQERVGGYTF
.	.	TRBV7-9	TRBJ2-4	TGTGCCAGCAGCTTGTTAGAGCGGGCCAAAGGGGAAAACATTCAGTACTTC	CASSLLERAKGENIQYF
.	TRBD2	TRBV7-3	TRBJ2-1	TGTGCCAGCAGCTACCTTCCGGCGGGGGGCTACAATGAGCAGTTCTTC	CASSYLPAGGYNEQFF
.	TRBD1	TRBV5-6	TRBJ1-2	TGTGCCAGCAGCTTAGTTGGCAGGGGGCTTAACTATGGCTACACCTTC	CASSLVGRGLNYGYTF
.	.	TRBV24-1	TRBJ2-1	TGTGCCACCAGTGATCCGAAAACTAGCCTGTCCTACAATGAGCAGTTCTTC	CATSDPKTSLSYNEQFF
.	.	TRBV2	TRBJ1-6	TGTGCCATCCGCCGGCGGGAGGCGAATTCACCCCTCCACTTT	CAIRRREANSPLHF
.	.	TRBV27	TRBJ2-7	TGTGCCAGCAGTAAAGACACCTACGAGCAGTACTTC	CASSKDTYEQYF
few	.	TRBV12-3/TRBV12-4	TRBJ2-1	TGTGCCAGCAGTCCAGCTCAGGGGGCGGGAGATAGTGAGCAGTTCTTC	CASSPAQGAGDSEQFF
few	.	TRBV7-8	TRBJ2-3	TGTGCCAGCAGCCATACAACAGGGTCCCCGAAGGATACGCAGTATTTT	CASSHTTGSPKDTQYF
.	.	TRBV10-2	TRBJ2-7	TGCGCCAGCAGTGATGGTAGCCCAAACGAGCAGTACTTC	CASSDGSPNEQYF
.	.	TRBV27	TRBJ2-5	TGTGCCAGCAGTATGGGGTACCCACAAGAGACCCAGTACTTC	CASSMGYPQETQYF
.	.	TRBV28	TRBJ1-5	TGTGCCAGCAGCCTGGCCAGGGCTAGCAATCAGCCCCAGCATTTT	CASSLARASNQPQHF
.	.	TRBV28	TRBJ2-3	TGTGCCAGCAGTTTTGAAGGACGCTACCGGGGCACAGATACGCAGTATTTT	CASSFEGRYRGTDTQYF
.	.	TRBV12-3/TRBV12-4	TRBJ2-4	TGTGCCAGCAGTTTCCGAGCTCCGGGGGAAACCAAAAACATTCAGTACTTC	CASSFRAPGETKNIQYF
.	.	TRBV5-1	TRBJ1-6	TGCGCCAGCAGCCCGGGGGAGGGATTAGATTCACCCCTCCACTTT	CASSPGEGLDSPLHF
.	.	TRBV3-1	TRBJ2-4	TGTGCCAGCAGCCAAGAAACGTACGGCAAAAACATTCAGTACTTC	CASSQETYGKNIQYF
.	TRBD2	TRBV6-1	TRBJ2-5	TGTGCCAGCATTACTGGCGGGAGAGGCATTAAGCAGTACTTC	CASITGGRGIKQYF
.	.	TRBV20-1	TRBJ1-5	TGCAGTGCCCCTTTTCAGGGCAGGGGCAATCAGCCCCAGCATTTT	CSAPFQGRGNQPQHF
.	TRBD1	TRBV12-3/TRBV12-4	TRBJ2-3	TGTGCCAGCAGTACAAGACAGGGCGCAGATACGCAGTATTTT	CASSTRQGADTQYF
.	.	TRBV6-6	TRBJ2-5	TGTGCCAGCAGTCCGGGCCGTTCAACCTTCACGGAGCAGTACTTC	CASSPGRSTFTEQYF